These 22 T cell receptor beta chains were sequenced from one sample in a study of control samples from healthy donors and cancer patients. Generated by immunoSEQ multiplex PCR, the TCRdb table keeps only in-frame clones and is missing some. The sample carries about 12,000 clones, roughly 94% recorded once. The sample taken for sequencing was PBMCs. The receptor set was obtained from a man aged 65 to 79 with head and neck cancer.

This chain uses TRBV7-3 with TRBJ2-1; TRBD1 agrees at 11 bases. With 4 bases clipped from V and 6 bases from J, the junction kept 14 bases outside the gene matches. Germline CDR1 reads SGHTA; CDR2 reads FQGTGA. This CDR3 is built from 18 residues. As DNA, the CDR3 is TGTGCCAGCAGCTCTCTCACCTTAGGACAGGGGGCGGTCAATGAGCAGTTCTTC. This gives the protein CASSSLTLGQGAVNEQFF.

The CDR3 protein is CASSSTRRYYGYTF. The CDR3 coding sequence is TGTGCCAGCAGCTCTACCCGGCGTTATTATGGCTACACCTTC. The V and J genes are TRBV11-2 and TRBJ1-2; D is unclear. The germline gives CDR1 SGHAT, CDR2 FQNNGV. The CDR3 loop spans 14 amino acids. V was pared by 4 bases and J by 5 bases, with 14 bases between.

V usage is TRBV11-2 and J usage is TRBJ2-5; D remains unclear. V lost 5 bases, J lost 5 bases, and 18 bases lay in between. The CDR3 spans 15 residues. In germline, CDR1 is SGHAT, CDR2 FQNNGV. This CDR3 reads CASSPGPVGVETQYF. The CDR3 nucleotides read TGTGCCAGCAGCCCGGGCCCGGTTGGTGTGGAGACCCAGTACTTC.

The chain recombines TRBV11-2 with TRBJ2-1; 9 bases match TRBD1. The CDR3 contains 15 residues. V was clipped by 1 base and J by 7 bases; unmatched bases: 5. The V gene's germline CDR1 is SGHAT and CDR2 FQNNGV. CDR3 in amino acids: CASSLVQGARNEQFF. The CDR3 DNA is TGTGCCAGCAGCTTAGTACAGGGGGCACGAAATGAGCAGTTCTTC.

The gene calls are TRBV12-3 or TRBV12-4 and TRBJ1-6; weak D call: TRBD1 (5 bases). Trimming stripped 6 bases from V and 8 bases from J, with 11 bases between. The CDR3 contains 13 residues. The DNA for the CDR3 is TGTGCCAGCAGCCCCGGGGCTTATTCACCCCTCCACTTT. This translates into CASSPGAYSPLHF.

The gene calls are TRBV19 and TRBJ1-5; a weak D match, TRBD1 (5 bases). Trimming left V 6 bases short and J 3 bases short, with 15 bases between. Germline V gene data show CDR1 as LNHDA and CDR2 as SQIVND (reference sequence). The CDR3 is 15 residues long. CDR3 in DNA: TGTGCCAGTAGGATGGGGCTTCCCCCCAATCAGCCCCAGCATTTT. This sequence encodes CASRMGLPPNQPQHF.

The chain recombines TRBV6-1 with TRBJ2-7, with TRBD2 matching 7 bases. Per the germline V gene, CDR1 is MNHNS and CDR2 is SASEGT. V lost 0 bases to trimming and J lost 9 bases; unmatched junction nucleotides: 5. This CDR3 is 13 amino acids long. The CDR3 region has the DNA TGTGCCAGCAGTGAAGCGCTCCCGGGAGGGCAGTACTTC. Protein product: CASSEALPGGQYF.

This clone was found a few times. The sample has other DNA sequences that encode this CDR3 too. V and J are TRBV12-3 or TRBV12-4 and TRBJ2-1; D may be TRBD1 (5 bases). V was shortened by 3 bases and J by 5 bases, with 8 bases between the two germline ends. The CDR3 covers 13 residues. The CDR3 DNA follows: TGTGCCAGCAGTTTGGGGCAGAACAATGAGCAGTTCTTC. Protein sequence: CASSLGQNNEQFF.

The rearrangement joins TRBV11-3 to TRBJ2-1, with 11 bases identical to TRBD2. Germline V gives CDR1 SGHNT, CDR2 YENEEA. The CDR3 loop spans 15 amino acids. V lost 4 bases to trimming and J lost 1 base; unmatched junction nucleotides: 0. DNA for the CDR3: TGTGCCAGCAGCTCTAGCGGGGGGTCCTACAATGAGCAGTTCTTC. Its protein is CASSSSGGSYNEQFF.

The chain has TRBV19 and TRBJ1-2; 9 bases map to TRBD1. Trimming took 7 bases from V and 5 from J; bases not matched to a gene: 11. Germline lookup yields CDR1 LNHDA and CDR2 SQIVND (reference sequence). The CDR3 is made up of 15 amino acids. The CDR3 spells CASNPQQDRGYGYTF. For the CDR3, the DNA is TGTGCCAGTAACCCGCAACAGGACAGGGGTTATGGCTACACCTTC.

The chain has TRBV9 and TRBJ2-7; either TRBD1 or TRBD2 may supply D (6 bases each). Trimming took off 5 bases at V and 1 base at J, with 13 bases between the two ends. Germline lookup yields CDR1 SGDLS and CDR2 YYNGEE. CDR3 length equals 14 residues. Here the CDR3 DNA reads TGTGCCAGCAGTAAAGGAGGGGGTTCCTACGAGCAGTACTTC. Amino acids: CASSKGGGSYEQYF. The full variable domain, rest sourced from reference TRBV9 and TRBJ2-7, is DSGVTQTPKHLITATGQRVTLRCSPRSGDLSVYWYQQSLDQGLQFLIQYYNGEERAKGNILERFSAQQFPDLHSELNLSSLELGDSALYFCASSKGGGSYEQYFGPGTRLTVT.

This clone was detected once. This sequence joins TRBV6-5 and TRBJ1-1; D is uncertain. This CDR3 comprises 14 residues. Trimming removed 7 bases from V and 10 bases from J, with 22 bases in between. In germline, CDR1 is MNHEY, CDR2 SVGAGI. The CDR3, as DNA: TGTGCCAGCACCTTCTCAACGGGCTCCTCCACAGCTTTCTTT. Protein product: CASTFSTGSSTAFF.

This chain links TRBV19 with TRBJ2-2; 12 bases map to TRBD2. This CDR3 region has 14 residues. Per the germline V gene, CDR1 is LNHDA and CDR2 is SQIVND (reference sequence). The V gene end was trimmed by 6 bases and the J gene end by 11 bases; junction bases not matched to a gene: 7. The CDR3 protein is CASRQRGLAGELFF. CDR3 in DNA: TGTGCCAGTAGACAACGGGGACTAGCGGGTGAGCTGTTTTTT.

The chain employs TRBV29-1 and TRBJ1-4; D is uncertain. From germline, CDR1 is SQVTM and CDR2 ANQGSEA. The CDR3 consists of 13 residues. V was shortened by 7 bases and J by 0 bases, with 9 bases between the two germline ends. The CDR3 reads CSAGNPTNEKLFF. In nucleotides, the CDR3 is TGCAGCGCCGGCAATCCAACTAATGAAAAACTGTTTTTT.

The chain employs TRBV19 and TRBJ1-1; 11 bases agree with TRBD1. Trimming at V came to 1 base and at J to 7 bases, leaving 5 bases not matched to a gene. CDR3 length: 15 amino acids. Germline values: CDR1 LNHDA, CDR2 SQIVND (reference sequence). CDR3 in amino acids: CASSIGGTGGIEAFF. CDR3 sequence (DNA): TGTGCCAGTAGTATAGGGGGGACAGGGGGGATTGAAGCTTTCTTT.

CDR3 loop: CASSLGHPAYGYTF. In nucleotides, the CDR3 is TGTGCCAGCAGCTTAGGACACCCCGCGTACGGCTACACCTTC. V usage is TRBV7-9 and J usage is TRBJ1-2; the D is unclear. Deletions cut 1 base from V and 8 bases from J, with 14 bases between. Germline CDR1 SEHNR, CDR2 FQNEAQ (reference sequence). CDR3 length equals 14 residues.

The rearrangement uses TRBV7-3 and TRBJ1-6, with D uncertain. Germline values: CDR1 SGHTA, CDR2 FQGTGA. V lost 2 bases and J lost 9, with 11 bases in between. This CDR3 has 14 amino acids. The CDR3 coding sequence is TGTGCCAGCAGCTTAGGGTTTACGGGTTCACCCCTCCACTTT. Protein: CASSLGFTGSPLHF. The full variable domain, with the rest looked up from reference TRBV7-3 and TRBJ1-6, is GAGVSQTPSNKVTEKGKYVELRCDPISGHTALYWYRQSLGQGPEFLIYFQGTGAADDSGLPNDRFFAVRPEGSVSTLKIQRTERGDSAVYLCASSLGFTGSPLHFGNGTRLTVT.

The CDR3 region has the DNA TGCGCCAGCAGCCAACGGACAGGGCCAGGGCCCCAGCATTTT. It encodes CASSQRTGPGPQHF. The chain uses TRBV4-1 and TRBJ1-5; 8 bases are shared with TRBD1. CDR3 length equals 14 residues. Trimming cost V 2 bases and J 9 bases; bases outside gene matches: 6. Germline CDR1 reads MGHRA; CDR2 reads YSYEKL.

This clone was seen only once. J is TRBJ2-3 and V is TRBV5-1; 7 bases are shared with TRBD1. J was trimmed by 5 bases and V by 1 base; bases with no gene match: 7. The CDR3 sequence is 15 residues long. Germline values: CDR1 SGHRS, CDR2 YFSETQ. The CDR3 nucleotides are TGCGCCAGCAGCTTGAGGGGGCAGGCTGGAGATACGCAGTATTTT. The encoded protein is CASSLRGQAGDTQYF.

V usage is TRBV7-7 and J usage is TRBJ2-3; possibly TRBD1 for D (5 bases). V dropped 1 base and J dropped 0 bases, with 5 bases sitting between them. This CDR3 comprises 14 residues. Germline lookup yields CDR1 SSHAT and CDR2 FNYEAQ (reference sequence). In nucleotides, the CDR3 is TGTGCCAGCAGCTTAGAGGGGAGCACAGATACGCAGTATTTT. Translated: CASSLEGSTDTQYF.

This rearrangement joins TRBV18 to TRBJ2-3; a possible D gene is TRBD2 (6 bases). CDR3 size: 12 residues. Germline-derived CDR1 and CDR2 are KGHSH and LQKENI. Deletions cut 4 bases from V and 6 bases from J, with 8 bases between. The CDR3 nucleotides read TGTGCCAGCTCACTGGCGGGGGATACGCAGTATTTT. Translation: CASSLAGDTQYF.

In DNA, the CDR3 is TGTGCCAGCAGTTACTCAATACCCGGGACTTTCTCTGGGGCCAACGTCCTGACTTTC. This sequence encodes CASSYSIPGTFSGANVLTF. The rearrangement links TRBV6-2 or TRBV6-3 to TRBJ2-6; a weak D match, TRBD2 (6 bases). The germline gives CDR1 MNHEY, CDR2 SVGEGT. V was clipped by 0 bases and J by 0 bases, with 15 bases between them. The CDR3 runs to 19 residues.